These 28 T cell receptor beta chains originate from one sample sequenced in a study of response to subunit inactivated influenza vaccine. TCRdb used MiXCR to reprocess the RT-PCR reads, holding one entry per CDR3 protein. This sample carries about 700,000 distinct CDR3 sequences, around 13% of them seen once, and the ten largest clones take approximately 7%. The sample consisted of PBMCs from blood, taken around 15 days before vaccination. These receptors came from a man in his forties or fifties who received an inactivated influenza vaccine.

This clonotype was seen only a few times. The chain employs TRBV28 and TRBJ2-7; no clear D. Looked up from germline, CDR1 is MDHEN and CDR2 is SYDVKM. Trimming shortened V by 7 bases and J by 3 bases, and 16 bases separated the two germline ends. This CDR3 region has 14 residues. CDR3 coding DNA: TGTGCCAGCAACCCGACAAGGTTGAACTACGAGCAGTACTTC. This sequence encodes CASNPTRLNYEQYF.

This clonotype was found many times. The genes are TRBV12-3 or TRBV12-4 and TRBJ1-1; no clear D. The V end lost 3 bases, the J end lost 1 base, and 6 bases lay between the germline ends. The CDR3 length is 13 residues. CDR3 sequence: CASSFARNTEAFF. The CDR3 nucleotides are TGTGCCAGCAGTTTTGCGAGGAACACTGAAGCTTTCTTT.

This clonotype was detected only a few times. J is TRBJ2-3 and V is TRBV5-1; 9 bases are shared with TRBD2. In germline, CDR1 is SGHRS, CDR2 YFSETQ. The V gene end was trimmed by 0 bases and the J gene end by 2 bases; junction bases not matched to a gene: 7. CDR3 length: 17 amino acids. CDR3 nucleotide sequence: TGCGCCAGCAGCTTGGCCCCCAGCGGGGGGAACACAGATACGCAGTATTTT. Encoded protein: CASSLAPSGGNTDTQYF.

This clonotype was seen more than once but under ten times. The CDR3 region is CASSQEGSTRQFF. In DNA form, the CDR3 reads TGTGCCAGCAGCCAAGAAGGATCCACCCGGCAGTTCTTC. The rearrangement links TRBV3-1 to TRBJ2-1; D remains ambiguous. From germline, CDR1 is LGHDT and CDR2 YNNKEL (reference sequence). V was trimmed by 0 bases and J by 12 bases, leaving 12 bases between them. The CDR3 contains 13 residues.

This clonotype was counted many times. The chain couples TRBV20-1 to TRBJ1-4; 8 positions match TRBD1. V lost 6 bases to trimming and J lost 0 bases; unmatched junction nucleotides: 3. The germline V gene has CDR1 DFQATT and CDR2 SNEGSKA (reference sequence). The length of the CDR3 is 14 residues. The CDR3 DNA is TGCAGTGCCACAGGGGGGGCAACTAATGAAAAACTGTTTTTT. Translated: CSATGGATNEKLFF.

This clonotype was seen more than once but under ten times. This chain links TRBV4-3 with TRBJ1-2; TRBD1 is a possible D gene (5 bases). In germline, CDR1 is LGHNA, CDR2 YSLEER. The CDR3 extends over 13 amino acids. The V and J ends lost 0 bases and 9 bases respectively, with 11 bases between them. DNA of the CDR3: TGCGCCAGCAGCCAAGACAGGGACGCCAGCTACACCTTC. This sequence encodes CASSQDRDASYTF.

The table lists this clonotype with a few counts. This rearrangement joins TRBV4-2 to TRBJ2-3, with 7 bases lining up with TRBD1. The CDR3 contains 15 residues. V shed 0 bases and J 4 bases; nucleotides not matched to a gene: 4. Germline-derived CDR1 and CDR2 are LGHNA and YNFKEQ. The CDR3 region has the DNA TGTGCCAGCAGCCAAGAACAGGGGCCTGCAGATACGCAGTATTTT. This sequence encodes CASSQEQGPADTQYF.

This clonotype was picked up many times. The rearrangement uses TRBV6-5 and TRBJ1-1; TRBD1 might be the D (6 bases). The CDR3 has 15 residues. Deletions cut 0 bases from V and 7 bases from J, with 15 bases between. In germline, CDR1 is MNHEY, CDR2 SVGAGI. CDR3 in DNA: TGTGCCAGCAGTTACTCGAAGTCGGCGGACAGTGAAGCTTTCTTT. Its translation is CASSYSKSADSEAFF.

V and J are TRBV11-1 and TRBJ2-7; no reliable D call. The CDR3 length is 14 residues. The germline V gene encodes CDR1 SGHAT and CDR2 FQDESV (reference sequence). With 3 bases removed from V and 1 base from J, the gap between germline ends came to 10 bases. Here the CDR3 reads CASSFTIDSYEQYF. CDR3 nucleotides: TGTGCCAGCAGCTTTACGATCGATTCCTACGAGCAGTACTTC.

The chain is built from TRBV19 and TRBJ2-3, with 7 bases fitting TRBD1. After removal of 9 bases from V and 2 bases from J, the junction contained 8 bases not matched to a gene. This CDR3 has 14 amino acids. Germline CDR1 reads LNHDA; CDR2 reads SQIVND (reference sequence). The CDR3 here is CASARGIHTDTQYF. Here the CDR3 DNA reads TGTGCCAGCGCCAGGGGGATTCACACAGATACGCAGTATTTT.

The CDR3 reads CSAPGLAGYTDTQYF. The CDR3 bases are TGCAGTGCCCCGGGACTAGCGGGGTACACAGATACGCAGTATTTT. The chain joins TRBV20-1 to TRBJ2-3; 13 bases align to TRBD2. The CDR3 is made up of 15 amino acids. V lost 6 bases to trimming and J lost 2 bases; unmatched junction nucleotides: 5. CDR1 and CDR2 from the germline V gene are DFQATT and SNEGSKA (reference sequence).

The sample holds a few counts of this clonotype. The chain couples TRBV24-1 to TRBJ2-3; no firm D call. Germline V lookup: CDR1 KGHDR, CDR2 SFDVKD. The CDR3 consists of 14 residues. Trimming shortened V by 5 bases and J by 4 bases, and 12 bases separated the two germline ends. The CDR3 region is CATSGSLGSDTQYF. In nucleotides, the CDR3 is TGTGCCACCAGTGGGTCCCTCGGTTCAGATACGCAGTATTTT.

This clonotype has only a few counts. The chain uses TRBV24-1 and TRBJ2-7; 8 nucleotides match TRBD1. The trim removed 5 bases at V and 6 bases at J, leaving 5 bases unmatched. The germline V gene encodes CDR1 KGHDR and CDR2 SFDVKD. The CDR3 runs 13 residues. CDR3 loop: CATSGAGGLEQYF. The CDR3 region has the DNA TGTGCCACCAGTGGGGCAGGGGGCCTCGAGCAGTACTTC.

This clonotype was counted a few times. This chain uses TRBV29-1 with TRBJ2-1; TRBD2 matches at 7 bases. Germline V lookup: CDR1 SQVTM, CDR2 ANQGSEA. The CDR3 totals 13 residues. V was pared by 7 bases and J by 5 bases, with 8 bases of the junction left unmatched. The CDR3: CSETSAIDNEQFF. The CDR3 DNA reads TGCAGCGAAACTAGCGCCATTGACAATGAGCAGTTCTTC.

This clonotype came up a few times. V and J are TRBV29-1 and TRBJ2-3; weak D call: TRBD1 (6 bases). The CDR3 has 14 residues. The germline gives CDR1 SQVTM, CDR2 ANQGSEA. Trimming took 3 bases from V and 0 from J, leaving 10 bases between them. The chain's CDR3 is CSVDLTGSTDTQYF. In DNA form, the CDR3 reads TGCAGCGTTGATCTTACAGGGAGCACAGATACGCAGTATTTT.

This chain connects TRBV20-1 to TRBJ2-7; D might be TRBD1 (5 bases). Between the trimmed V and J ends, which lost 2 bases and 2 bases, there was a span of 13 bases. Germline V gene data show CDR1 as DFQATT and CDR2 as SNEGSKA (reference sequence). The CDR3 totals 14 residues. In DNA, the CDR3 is TGCAGTGCTAGACAGACAGTAGGAACCTACGAGCAGTACTTC. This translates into CSARQTVGTYEQYF.

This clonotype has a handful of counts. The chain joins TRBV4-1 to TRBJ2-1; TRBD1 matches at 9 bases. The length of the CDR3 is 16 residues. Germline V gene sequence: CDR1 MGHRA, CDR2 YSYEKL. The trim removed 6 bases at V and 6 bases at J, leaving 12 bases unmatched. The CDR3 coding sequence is TGCGCCAGCAGTCACACGGCCGGGACAGGGAGCAATGAGCAGTTCTTC. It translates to CASSHTAGTGSNEQFF.

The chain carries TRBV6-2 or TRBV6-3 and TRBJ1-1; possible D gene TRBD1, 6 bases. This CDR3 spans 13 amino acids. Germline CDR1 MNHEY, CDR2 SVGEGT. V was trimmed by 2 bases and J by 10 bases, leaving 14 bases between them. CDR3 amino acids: CASSYLQGGRAFF. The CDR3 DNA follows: TGTGCCAGCAGTTACCTACAGGGTGGTAGAGCTTTCTTT.

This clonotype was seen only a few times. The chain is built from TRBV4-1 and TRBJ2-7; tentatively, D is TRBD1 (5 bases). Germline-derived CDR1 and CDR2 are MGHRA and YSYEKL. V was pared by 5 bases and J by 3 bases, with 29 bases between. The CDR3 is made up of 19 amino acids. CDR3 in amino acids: CASSSGAPGYRNSLYEQYF. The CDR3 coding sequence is TGCGCCAGCAGCTCAGGCGCCCCCGGATACAGGAATTCCCTCTACGAGCAGTACTTC.

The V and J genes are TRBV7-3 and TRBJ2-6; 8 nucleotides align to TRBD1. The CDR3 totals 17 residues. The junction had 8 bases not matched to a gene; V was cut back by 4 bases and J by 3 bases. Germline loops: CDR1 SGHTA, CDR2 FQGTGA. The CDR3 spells CASSSDRAQGGANVLTF. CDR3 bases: TGTGCCAGCAGCTCGGACAGGGCCCAAGGTGGGGCCAACGTCCTGACTTTC. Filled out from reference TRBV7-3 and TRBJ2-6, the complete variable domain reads GAGVSQTPSNKVTEKGKYVELRCDPISGHTALYWYRQSLGQGPEFLIYFQGTGAADDSGLPNDRFFAVRPEGSVSTLKIQRTERGDSAVYLCASSSDRAQGGANVLTFGAGSRLTVL.

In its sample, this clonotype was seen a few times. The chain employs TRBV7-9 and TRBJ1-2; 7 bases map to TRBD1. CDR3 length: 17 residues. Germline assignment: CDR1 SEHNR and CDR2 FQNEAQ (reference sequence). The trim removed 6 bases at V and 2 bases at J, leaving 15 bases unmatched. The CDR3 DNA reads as TGTGCCAGCAGGCCCCGGGTGAGGGAACAGGGGAACTATGGCTACACCTTC. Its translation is CASRPRVREQGNYGYTF. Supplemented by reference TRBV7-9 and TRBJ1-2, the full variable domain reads DTGVSQNPRHKITKRGQNVTFRCDPISEHNRLYWYRQTLGQGPEFLTYFQNEAQLEKSRLLSDRFSAERPKGSFSTLEIQRTEQGDSAMYLCASRPRVREQGNYGYTFGSGTRLTVV.

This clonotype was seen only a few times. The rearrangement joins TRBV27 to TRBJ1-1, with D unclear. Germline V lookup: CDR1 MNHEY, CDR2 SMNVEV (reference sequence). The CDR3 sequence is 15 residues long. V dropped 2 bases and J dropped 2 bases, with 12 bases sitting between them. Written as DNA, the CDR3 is TGTGCCAGCAGTTTAGACGAGATTGTTAACACTGAAGCTTTCTTT. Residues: CASSLDEIVNTEAFF.

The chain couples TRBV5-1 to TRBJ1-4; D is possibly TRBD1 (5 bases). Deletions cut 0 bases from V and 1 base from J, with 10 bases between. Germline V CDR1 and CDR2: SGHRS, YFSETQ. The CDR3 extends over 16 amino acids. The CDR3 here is CASSLAPQGTNEKLFF. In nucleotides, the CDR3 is TGCGCCAGCAGCTTGGCTCCCCAGGGAACTAATGAAAAACTGTTTTTT.

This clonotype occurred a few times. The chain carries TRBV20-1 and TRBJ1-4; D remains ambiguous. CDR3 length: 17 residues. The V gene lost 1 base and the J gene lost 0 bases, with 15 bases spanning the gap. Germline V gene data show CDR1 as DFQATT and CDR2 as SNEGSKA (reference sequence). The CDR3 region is CSARVPLGLATNEKLFF. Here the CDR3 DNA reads TGCAGTGCTAGAGTTCCCCTTGGTTTGGCAACTAATGAAAAACTGTTTTTT.

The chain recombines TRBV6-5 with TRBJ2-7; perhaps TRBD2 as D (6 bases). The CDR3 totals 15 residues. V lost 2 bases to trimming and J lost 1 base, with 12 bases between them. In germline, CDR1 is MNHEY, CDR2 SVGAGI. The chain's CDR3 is CASSYESSDSYEQYF. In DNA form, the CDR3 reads TGTGCCAGCAGTTACGAGTCTAGCGATTCCTACGAGCAGTACTTC.

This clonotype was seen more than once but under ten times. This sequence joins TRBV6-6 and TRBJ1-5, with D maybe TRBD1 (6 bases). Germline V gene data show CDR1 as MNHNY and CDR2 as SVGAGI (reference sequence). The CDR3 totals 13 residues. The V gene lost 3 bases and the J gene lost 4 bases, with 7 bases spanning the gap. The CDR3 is CASSYQGNQPQHF. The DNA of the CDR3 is TGTGCCAGCAGTTATCAGGGGAATCAGCCCCAGCATTTT.

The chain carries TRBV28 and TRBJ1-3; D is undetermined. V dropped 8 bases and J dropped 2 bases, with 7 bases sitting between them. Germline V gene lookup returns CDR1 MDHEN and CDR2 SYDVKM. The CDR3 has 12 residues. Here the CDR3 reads CASRRPGNTIYF. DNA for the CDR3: TGTGCCAGCCGGAGGCCTGGAAACACCATATATTTT. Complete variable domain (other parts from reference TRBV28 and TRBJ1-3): DVKVTQSSRYLVKRTGEKVFLECVQDMDHENMFWYRQDPGLGLRLIYFSYDVKMKEKGDIPEGYSVSREKKERFSLILESASTNQTSMYLCASRRPGNTIYFGEGSWLTVV.

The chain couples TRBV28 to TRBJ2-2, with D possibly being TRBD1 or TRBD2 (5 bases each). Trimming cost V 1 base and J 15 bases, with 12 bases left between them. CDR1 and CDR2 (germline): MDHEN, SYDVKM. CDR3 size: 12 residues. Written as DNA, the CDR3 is TGTGCCAGCAGTTTATCACGGGGCGAGGTGTTTTTT. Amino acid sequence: CASSLSRGEVFF.